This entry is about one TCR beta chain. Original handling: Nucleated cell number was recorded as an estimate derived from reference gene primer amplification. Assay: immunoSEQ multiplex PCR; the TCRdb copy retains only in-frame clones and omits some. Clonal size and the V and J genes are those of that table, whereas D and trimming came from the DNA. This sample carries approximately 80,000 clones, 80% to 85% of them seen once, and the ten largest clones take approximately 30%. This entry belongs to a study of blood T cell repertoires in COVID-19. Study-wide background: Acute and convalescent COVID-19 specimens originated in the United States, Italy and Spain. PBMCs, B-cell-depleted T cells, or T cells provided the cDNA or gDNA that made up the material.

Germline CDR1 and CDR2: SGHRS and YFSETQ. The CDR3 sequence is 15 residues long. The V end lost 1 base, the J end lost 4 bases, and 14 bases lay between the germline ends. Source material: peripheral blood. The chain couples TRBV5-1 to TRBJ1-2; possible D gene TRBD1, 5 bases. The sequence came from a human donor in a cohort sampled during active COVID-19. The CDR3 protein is CASSLQGPTGYGYTF. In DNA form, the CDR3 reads TGCGCCAGCAGCTTGCAGGGCCCGACTGGCTATGGCTACACCTTC.